What follows are 13 T cell receptor beta chains derived from one specimen sequenced in a study of cytomegalovirus exposure and HLA in healthy donors. The primer mix had 60 Vbeta and 13 Jbeta primers. Generated by immunoSEQ multiplex PCR, the TCRdb table keeps only in-frame clones and is missing some. Here the sample spans roughly 180,000 clones, around four fifths being singletons. The specimen was PBMCs. These receptors were taken from an older woman in good health and CMV-seropositive.

V is TRBV28 and J is TRBJ2-2, with D unresolved. There are 13 residues in the CDR3. Trimming stripped 9 bases from V and 0 bases from J, with 8 bases between. Germline V gives CDR1 MDHEN, CDR2 SYDVKM. CDR3 sequence: CASDGANTGELFF. The CDR3 DNA reads as TGTGCCAGTGACGGAGCGAACACCGGGGAGCTGTTTTTT.

The chain links TRBV9 to TRBJ2-3; TRBD2 matches 7 bases. CDR1 and CDR2 from the germline V gene are SGDLS and YYNGEE. This CDR3 region has 16 residues. The V and J ends lost 0 bases and 2 bases, in that order; junction bases with no gene match: 6. This CDR3 is CASSVGASGYTDTQYF. Here the CDR3 DNA reads TGTGCCAGCAGCGTAGGCGCTAGCGGTTACACAGATACGCAGTATTTT.

The V and J genes are TRBV28 and TRBJ1-5; 7 bases are shared with TRBD1. This CDR3 has 13 residues. The germline V gene has CDR1 MDHEN and CDR2 SYDVKM. Trimming cost V 7 bases and J 1 base; bases outside gene matches: 1. As DNA, the CDR3 is TGTGCCAGCAACAGGGGAAGCAATCAGCCCCAGCATTTT. This gives the protein CASNRGSNQPQHF.

The chain couples TRBV15 to TRBJ2-7, with D perhaps TRBD1 (5 bases). The CDR3 covers 14 residues. Trimming pared 0 bases from V and 3 bases from J, leaving 9 bases between. Germline V gene sequence: CDR1 LNHNV, CDR2 YYDKDF (reference sequence). The CDR3, as DNA: TGTGCCACCAGCAGAGAGCAGGGTCTCTACGAGCAGTACTTC. It translates to CATSREQGLYEQYF.

The gene calls are TRBV4-2 and TRBJ2-1; 11 bases agree with TRBD2. Germline values: CDR1 LGHNA, CDR2 YNFKEQ. V gave up 1 base and J gave up 6 bases; unmatched junction bases: 2. This CDR3 is 15 amino acids long. In DNA form, the CDR3 reads TGTGCCAGCAGCCAAGCCACTAGCGGGAGCAATGAGCAGTTCTTC. Amino acid sequence: CASSQATSGSNEQFF.

This sequence joins TRBV5-6 and TRBJ1-2; D possibly corresponds to TRBD1 (6 bases). Germline V gives CDR1 SGHDT, CDR2 YYEEEE. The V end lost 1 base, the J end lost 3 bases, and 10 bases lay between the germline ends. The CDR3 consists of 14 residues. This CDR3 is CASSLFGGDYGYTF. Here the CDR3 DNA reads TGTGCCAGCAGCTTGTTTGGGGGCGACTATGGCTACACCTTC.

The chain uses TRBV2 and TRBJ2-3, with TRBD2 identical over 11 bases. From germline, CDR1 is SNHLY and CDR2 FYNNEI. CDR3 length: 14 residues. With V trimmed by 7 bases and J by 8 bases, 8 bases remained unmatched. CDR3 DNA: TGTGCCAGCATAGCGGGGGGGACCGCAGCTACGCAGTATTTT. Its translation is CASIAGGTAATQYF.

The rearrangement joins TRBV30 to TRBJ1-5; 8 bases line up with TRBD1. The germline CDR1 and CDR2 sequences are GTSNPN and SVGIG (reference sequence). The CDR3 spans 15 residues. V dropped 2 bases and J dropped 2; count of bases not matched to a gene: 5. CDR3 sequence reads: CAWSRQGRGNQPQHF. The CDR3 nucleotides are TGTGCCTGGAGTAGACAGGGGAGGGGCAATCAGCCCCAGCATTTT.

The V call is TRBV4-2, the J call TRBJ1-1; D gene ambiguous. The CDR3 is 14 amino acids. CDR1 is LGHNA and CDR2 is YNFKEQ in the germline V gene. The V end was cut by 4 bases, the J end by 6 bases, with 15 bases between. This CDR3 reads CASSLVSDISEAFF. As DNA, the CDR3 is TGTGCCAGCAGCCTCGTATCCGACATCTCTGAAGCTTTCTTT.

The rearrangement joins TRBV10-3 to TRBJ2-1, with D hard to call. Germline V lookup: CDR1 ENHRY, CDR2 SYGVKD. V was trimmed by 4 bases and J by 8 bases, leaving 18 bases between them. The CDR3 spans 15 residues. The CDR3 nucleotides are TGTGCCATCAGTGGAGATTTCCCAACCTTGGATGAGCAGTTCTTC. The encoded protein is CAISGDFPTLDEQFF.

A note on this clone: The junction shows a germline mismatch at one end, possibly a read error. The rearrangement uses TRBV6-5 and TRBJ2-4, with 9 bases fitting TRBD2. Germline V gene lookup returns CDR1 MNHEY and CDR2 SVGAGI. The CDR3 totals 14 residues. The CDR3 loop is CASSPGTSTNSQYF. Written as DNA, the CDR3 is TGTGCCAGCAGCCCCGGGACTAGCACGAACAGTCAGTACTTC.

The V call is TRBV2, the J call TRBJ2-7; maybe TRBD2 (6 bases). Germline V gene sequence: CDR1 SNHLY, CDR2 FYNNEI. V was clipped by 1 base and J by 0 bases, with 10 bases between them. The CDR3 loop spans 15 amino acids. CDR3: CASSEGEASSYEQYF. CDR3 bases: TGTGCCAGCAGTGAAGGGGAGGCCAGCTCCTACGAGCAGTACTTC.

The V and J genes are TRBV19 and TRBJ1-3, with D uncertain. CDR1 and CDR2 from the germline V gene are LNHDA and SQIVND (reference sequence). CDR3 length: 13 amino acids. Trimming shortened V by 3 bases and J by 1 base, and 4 bases separated the two germline ends. The CDR3 coding sequence is TGTGCCAGTAGTATGGCATCTGGAAACACCATATATTTT. Its translation is CASSMASGNTIYF. The complete variable domain, with remaining parts taken from reference TRBV19 and TRBJ1-3, reads DGGITQSPKYLFRKEGQNVTLSCEQNLNHDAMYWYRQDPGQGLRLIYYSQIVNDFQKGDIAEGYSVSREKKESFPLTVTSAQKNPTAFYLCASSMASGNTIYFGEGSWLTVV.